This is a list of T cell receptor beta chains from one sample in a study of blood T cell repertoires in COVID-19. This table comes from immunoSEQ multiplex PCR, and its TCRdb copy is limited to in-frame clones, with some not included. The table lists fewer than 150,000 clones, 85% of them singletons. The source material was peripheral blood. The receptors stem from a woman aged 55-69 years with COVID-19, enrolled during active disease. The CDR3 runs from the conserved cysteine through the conserved F or W. Fields, in order: D gene, J gene, clone size, V gene, CDR3 DNA, CDR3 protein. The D gene is left open where the match is weak. Clone size is not always given. Where it is, it says once, few, many or a class for expanded clones.

- | TRBJ1-1 | - | TRBV19 | TGTGCCAGTAAAAACAGGGATCGGTTCACTGAAGCTTTCTTT | CASKNRDRFTEAFF
- | TRBJ2-3 | - | TRBV3-1/TRBV3-2 | TGTGCCAGCAGCTTTGCCGGTCCCATGCAAGATACGCAGTATTTT | CASSFAGPMQDTQYF
- | TRBJ1-2 | once | TRBV10-3 | TGTGCCATCAGTCCACAGGGAGTTAACTATGGCTACACCTTC | CAISPQGVNYGYTF
- | TRBJ1-1 | - | TRBV3-1/TRBV3-2 | TGTGCCAGCAGCCAAACTACAGGCGCGGACACTGAAGCTTTCTTT | CASSQTTGADTEAFF
- | TRBJ1-1 | - | TRBV21-1 | TGTGCCAGCAGCAAAGGGCAGGGAAACACTGAAGCTTTCTTT | CASSKGQGNTEAFF
TRBD1 | TRBJ1-1 | - | TRBV4-3 | TGCGCCAGCAGCCAAGGGACAGGCTACGTCGAAGAAGCTTTCTTT | CASSQGTGYVEEAFF
- | TRBJ2-2 | - | TRBV6-4 | TGTGCCAGCAGTGAAGAACTAGAAACCGGGGAGCTGTTTTTT | CASSEELETGELFF
TRBD1 | TRBJ1-2 | - | TRBV5-4 | TGTGCCAGCAGCTTGGTGACAGGGTTCTATGGCTACACCTTC | CASSLVTGFYGYTF
- | TRBJ2-3 | - | TRBV29-1 | TGCAGCGTTGAAGCCCTTAAGCAGGGGTGGGGAGATACGCAGTATTTT | CSVEALKQGWGDTQYF
TRBD1 | TRBJ1-2 | - | TRBV2 | TGTGCCAGCAGCCCGACAGGGCGAAATAACTATGGCTACACCTTC | CASSPTGRNNYGYTF
- | TRBJ1-1 | once | TRBV20-1 | TGCAGTGTGGCCCGTCACGCTGAAGCTTTCTTT | CSVARHAEAFF
TRBD2 | TRBJ2-2 | few | TRBV29-1 | TGCAGCGTTGAACCCCATAGCGGGGGAAGACCCGGGGAGCTGTTTTTT | CSVEPHSGGRPGELFF
TRBD2 | TRBJ2-3 | - | TRBV15 | TGTGCCACCACCCCTGGACTAGCGGGGGCCACAGATACGCAGTATTTT | CATTPGLAGATDTQYF
- | TRBJ2-7 | - | TRBV4-3 | TGCGCCAGCAGCCAAGATAGGGGTAGGTTTAATAGCGGCGAGCAGTACTTC | CASSQDRGRFNSGEQYF
- | TRBJ2-7 | once | TRBV27 | TGTGCCAGCAGTTTAGCCGGGATCGAGCAGTACTTC | CASSLAGIEQYF
TRBD2 | TRBJ2-2 | - | TRBV15 | TGTGCCACCAGCAGAGGACTAGCGGGGGGGATAGGGGAGCTGTTTTTT | CATSRGLAGGIGELFF
- | TRBJ1-2 | - | TRBV7-9 | TGTGCCAGCCAGGAAATCTATGGCTACACCTTC | CASQEIYGYTF
- | TRBJ1-4 | - | TRBV21-1 | TGTGCCAGCACCCGACAGGGGGAGGGGAAACTGTTTTTT | CASTRQGEGKLFF
TRBD1 | TRBJ1-1 | - | TRBV9 | TGTGCCAGCAGCGATCGGGACAGGGTGAACACTGAAGCTTTCTTT | CASSDRDRVNTEAFF
- | TRBJ2-1 | - | TRBV3-1/TRBV3-2 | TGTGCCAGCAGCCATAAAGCGGGTTTGAATGAGCAGTTCTTC | CASSHKAGLNEQFF
TRBD1 | TRBJ1-5 | - | TRBV18 | TGTGCCAGCTCACCGACAGGGGGCCAACAGCCCCAGCATTTT | CASSPTGGQQPQHF
TRBD2 | TRBJ2-1 | - | TRBV7-6 | TGTGCCAGCAGCTCGTTAGCGGGGATCTACAATGAGCAGTTCTTC | CASSSLAGIYNEQFF